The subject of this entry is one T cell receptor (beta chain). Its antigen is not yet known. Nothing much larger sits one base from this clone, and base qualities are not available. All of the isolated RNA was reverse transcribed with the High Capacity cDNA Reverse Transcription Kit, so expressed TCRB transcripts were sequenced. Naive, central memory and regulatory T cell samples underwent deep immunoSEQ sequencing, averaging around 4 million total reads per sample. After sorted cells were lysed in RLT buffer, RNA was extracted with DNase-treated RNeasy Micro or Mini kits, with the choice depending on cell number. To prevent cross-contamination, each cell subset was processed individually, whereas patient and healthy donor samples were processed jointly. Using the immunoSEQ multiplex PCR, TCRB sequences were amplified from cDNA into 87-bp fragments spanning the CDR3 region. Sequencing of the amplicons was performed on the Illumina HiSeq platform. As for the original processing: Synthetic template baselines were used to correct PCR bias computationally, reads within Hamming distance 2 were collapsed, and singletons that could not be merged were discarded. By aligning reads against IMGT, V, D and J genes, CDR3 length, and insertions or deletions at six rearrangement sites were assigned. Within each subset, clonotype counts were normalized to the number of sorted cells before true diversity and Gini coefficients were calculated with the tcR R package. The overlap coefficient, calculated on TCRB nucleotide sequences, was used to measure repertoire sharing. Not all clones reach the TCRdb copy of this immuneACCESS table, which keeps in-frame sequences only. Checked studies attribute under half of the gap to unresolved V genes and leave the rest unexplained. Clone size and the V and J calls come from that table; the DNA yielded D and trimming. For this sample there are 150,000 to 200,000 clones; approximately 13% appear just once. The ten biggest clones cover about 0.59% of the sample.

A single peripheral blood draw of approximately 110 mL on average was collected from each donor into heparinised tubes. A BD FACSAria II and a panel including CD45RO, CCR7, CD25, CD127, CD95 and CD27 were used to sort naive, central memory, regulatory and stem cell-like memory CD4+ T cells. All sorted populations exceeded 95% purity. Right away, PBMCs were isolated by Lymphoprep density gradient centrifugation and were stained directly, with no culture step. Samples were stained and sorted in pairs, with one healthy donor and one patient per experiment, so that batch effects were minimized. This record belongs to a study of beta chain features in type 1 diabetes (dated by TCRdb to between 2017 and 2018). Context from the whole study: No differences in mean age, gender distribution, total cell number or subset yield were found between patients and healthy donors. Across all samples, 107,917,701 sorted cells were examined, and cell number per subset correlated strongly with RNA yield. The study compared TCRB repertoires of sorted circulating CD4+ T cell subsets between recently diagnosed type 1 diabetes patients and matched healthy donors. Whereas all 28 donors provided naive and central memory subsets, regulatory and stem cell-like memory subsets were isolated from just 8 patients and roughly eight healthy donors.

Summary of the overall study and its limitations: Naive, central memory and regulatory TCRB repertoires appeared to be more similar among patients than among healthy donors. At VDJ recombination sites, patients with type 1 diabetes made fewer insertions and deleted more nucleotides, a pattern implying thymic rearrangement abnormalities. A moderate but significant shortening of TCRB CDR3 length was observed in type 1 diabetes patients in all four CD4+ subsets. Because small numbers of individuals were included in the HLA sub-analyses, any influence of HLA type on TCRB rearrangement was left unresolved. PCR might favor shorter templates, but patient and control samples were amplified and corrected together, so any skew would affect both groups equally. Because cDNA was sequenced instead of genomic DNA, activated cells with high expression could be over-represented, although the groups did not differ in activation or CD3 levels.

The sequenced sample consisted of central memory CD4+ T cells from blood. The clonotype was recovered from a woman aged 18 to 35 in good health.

The DNA reads TGTGCCAGTAGTCCCCTCGCTAGCGGCCGAAGGGTTGAGCAGTTCTTC. This codes for CASSPLASGRRVEQFF. Recombination linked TRBV19 to TRBJ2-1; 7 central bases correspond to TRBD2. Germline trimming: 5 bases from V, 9 bases from J; junction bases outside gene matches: 16. The germline V gene encodes CDR1 LNHDA and CDR2 SQIVND (reference sequence). The CDR3 holds 16 amino acids from the cysteine to the phenylalanine. Only CDR3 DNA remains: 48 bases, in frame from the first base.